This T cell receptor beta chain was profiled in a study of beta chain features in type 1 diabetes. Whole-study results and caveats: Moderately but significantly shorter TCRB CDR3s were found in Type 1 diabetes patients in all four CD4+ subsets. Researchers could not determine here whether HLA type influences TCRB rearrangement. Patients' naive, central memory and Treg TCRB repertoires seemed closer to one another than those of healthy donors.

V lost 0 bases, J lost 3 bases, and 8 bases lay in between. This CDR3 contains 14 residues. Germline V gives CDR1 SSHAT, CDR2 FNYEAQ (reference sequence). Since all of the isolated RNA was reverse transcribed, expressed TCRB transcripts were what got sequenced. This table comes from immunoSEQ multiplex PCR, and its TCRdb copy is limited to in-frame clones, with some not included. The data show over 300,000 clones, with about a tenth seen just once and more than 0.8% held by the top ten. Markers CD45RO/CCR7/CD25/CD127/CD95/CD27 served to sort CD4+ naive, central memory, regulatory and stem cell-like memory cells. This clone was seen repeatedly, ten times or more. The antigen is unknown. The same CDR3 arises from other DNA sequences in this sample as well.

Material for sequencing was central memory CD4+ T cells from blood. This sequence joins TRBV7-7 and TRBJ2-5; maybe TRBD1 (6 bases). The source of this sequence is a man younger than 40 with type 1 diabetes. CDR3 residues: CASSLAGQKETQYF. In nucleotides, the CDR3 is TGTGCCAGCAGCTTAGCCGGACAGAAAGAGACCCAGTACTTC.